This T cell receptor beta chain was recovered during a study of shared clonotypes between healthy human individuals. The V gene end was trimmed by 4 bases and the J gene end by 4 bases; junction bases not matched to a gene: 8. CDR1 and CDR2 (germline): MDHEN, SYDVKM. This CDR3 spans 15 amino acids. This clone was seen more than once but under ten times. Its target is unknown. Study-level points and caveats: Although depth was large, rarefaction showed that sequencing of the sorted subsets was incomplete.

Samples underwent the assay at deep level. TCRdb keeps only in-frame clones here, not all; method: immunoSEQ multiplex PCR. The table lists hundreds of thousands of clones, about 74% of them singletons. The sample taken for sequencing was memory CD4+ T cells sorted from blood. As to subset: CD45RA-negative fraction. The chain is built from TRBV28 and TRBJ1-1, with 8 bases matching TRBD1. The source is a woman younger than 45 in good health. The CDR3 DNA reads TGTGCCAGCAGTTCCAGGGGGCTGGGCGGCACTGAAGCTTTCTTT. This codes for CASSSRGLGGTEAFF.